This T cell receptor beta chain was captured by sequencing in a study of CD8 T cells in Susac syndrome. In the case of this clonotype: As yet, its antigen is unknown.

Findings of the study overall: The study conceded that its TCR sequencing and HLA analysis involved relatively few individuals.

TCR beta sequencing was performed on blood CD8+ and CD4+ T cells. TEMRA cells were FACS-enriched, and CD8+ and CD4+ T cells were isolated negatively. RNA amounts of about 0.5 to 1 ug underwent reverse transcription with random hexamers. The CDR3 of TCR beta was amplified by immunoSEQ multiplex PCR across 54 Vbeta and 13 Jbeta. TCRdb reanalysed the immunoSEQ multiplex PCR reads using MiXCR and keeps one entry per CDR3 protein. Of some 190,000 distinct CDR3 sequences listed, over 85% were seen once; the top ten hold 0.1%. Per germline, CDR1 SGHRS and CDR2 YFSETQ. With V trimmed by 7 bases and J by 7 bases, 9 bases remained unmatched. This CDR3 is 13 amino acids long.

The TCR was taken from a human donor in good health. The sequenced material came from CD4+ T cells from PBMCs. V usage is TRBV5-1 and J usage is TRBJ2-7; 9 bases align to TRBD1. This CDR3 is CASSGTGSGEQYF. Written as DNA, the CDR3 is TGCGCCAGCTCCGGGACAGGGTCCGGGGAGCAGTACTTC.